This TCR beta chain was observed in a study of CD4+ T cells in melanoma. Profiled with immunoSEQ multiplex PCR; TCRdb holds only in-frame clones, not every one. The sample lists over 15,000 clones, 70% to 80% occurring once. This clone was found once. The germline V and J ends were trimmed by 6 bases and 5 bases, with 19 bases remaining between them. The CDR3 spans 15 residues. Per the germline V gene, CDR1 is KGHSH and CDR2 is LQKENI. Sequenced: cells from a culture (not recorded whether cultured in vitro). The gene calls are TRBV18 and TRBJ2-5; D is ambiguous. This clonotype was obtained from a human donor with melanoma. The CDR3 loop reads CASSSTVGSGETQYF. The CDR3 nucleotides are TGTGCCAGCTCTAGTACCGTCGGCAGTGGGGAGACCCAGTACTTC.